This T cell receptor (beta chain) was profiled in a study of blood T cell repertoires in COVID-19. The overall study: Donors in the United States, Italy and Spain gave samples during acute or convalescent COVID-19.

How the authors handled the data: Counts of nucleated cells, estimated from reference gene primer amplification, were obtained. Some clones are missing from TCRdb's copy, which holds only in-frame ones; the method was immunoSEQ multiplex PCR. Clone size and the V and J calls come from that table; the DNA yielded D and trimming. Seen here are some 290,000 clones, roughly 79% observed once, and the top ten hold under 3%. Per germline, CDR1 SGHAT and CDR2 FQNNGV. The CDR3 covers 15 residues. With 3 bases clipped from V and 7 bases from J, the junction kept 6 bases outside the gene matches. The J gene is TRBJ1-6, the V gene TRBV11-2; 7 bases fit TRBD1. The TCR originated in a woman in her sixties with active or convalescent COVID-19. Sequencing was done on a sample of peripheral blood. CDR3 coding DNA: TGTGCCAGCAGCTTGGAGGACAGGTCCAATTCACCCCTCCACTTT. It specifies CASSLEDRSNSPLHF.